This is a list of T cell receptor beta chains from one sample in a study of CD8+ T cells in alopecia areata. TCRdb's table, derived via immunoSEQ multiplex PCR, lists solely in-frame clones and lacks some. The data contain 150,000 or so clones, about 90% of them singletons. The specimen was CD8+ T cells sorted from blood, collected at week 0. The receptors here all came from a human donor with alopecia areata. The CDR3 runs from the conserved cysteine through the conserved F or W. The D gene is left open where the match is weak. The size field is filled for only some rows; it gives once, few, many or a size class.

j_gene | abundance | d_gene | v_gene | CDR3aa | CDR3nt
TRBJ2-7 | . | . | TRBV10-2 | CASSDWTGLSYEQYF | TGCGCCAGCAGTGACTGGACGGGGTTGTCCTACGAGCAGTACTTC
TRBJ2-7 | . | TRBD2 | TRBV7-3 | CASSLGRARGAFNEQYF | TGTGCCAGCAGCTTAGGGCGTGCGCGGGGGGCTTTCAACGAGCAGTACTTC
TRBJ2-7 | . | TRBD1 | TRBV2 | CASSEVQGANDEQYF | TGTGCCAGCAGTGAAGTTCAGGGGGCGAACGACGAGCAGTACTTC
TRBJ2-1 | . | TRBD1 | TRBV7-7 | CASSFNPGQGDEQFF | TGTGCTAGCAGCTTCAATCCGGGACAGGGGGATGAGCAGTTCTTC
TRBJ1-2 | . | . | TRBV29-1 | CSVEFPGTYGYTF | TGCAGCGTTGAATTCCCAGGGACCTATGGCTACACCTTC
TRBJ1-1 | . | . | TRBV27 | CASIHSGVQNEAFF | TGTGCCAGCATTCACTCCGGGGTACAAAATGAAGCTTTCTTT
TRBJ2-2 | . | . | TRBV5-1 | CASSLNFMGGSTTGELFF | TGCGCCAGCAGCTTGAATTTTATGGGGGGTTCGACCACCGGGGAGCTGTTTTTT
TRBJ2-3 | . | . | TRBV11-2 | CASSLGAWGGYF | TGTGCCAGCAGCTTAGGAGCTTGGGGCGGATATTTT
TRBJ2-2 | . | . | TRBV29-1 | CSVRAGFNTGELFF | TGCAGCGTTAGGGCAGGGTTTAACACCGGGGAGCTGTTTTTT
TRBJ2-2 | once | . | TRBV19 | CASQGEGTGELFF | TGTGCCAGTCAGGGGGAGGGCACCGGGGAGCTGTTTTTT
TRBJ1-1 | . | . | TRBV6-6 | CASRPVGGLNTEAFF | TGTGCCAGCAGACCCGTTGGAGGGTTGAACACTGAAGCTTTCTTT
TRBJ2-7 | . | . | TRBV10-2 | CAATWGYEQYF | TGCGCCGCCACCTGGGGCTACGAGCAGTACTTC
TRBJ1-2 | once | TRBD1 | TRBV27 | CASSSGGNYGYTF | TGTGCCAGCAGTTCAGGGGGTAACTATGGCTACACCTTC
TRBJ2-7 | . | . | TRBV27 | CASKRDYEQYF | TGTGCCAGCAAGCGTGATTACGAGCAGTACTTC
TRBJ2-7 | . | . | TRBV5-1 | CASSLSSGYTYEQYF | TGCGCCAGCAGCTTATCAAGCGGGTACACCTACGAGCAGTACTTC
TRBJ2-3 | . | TRBD2 | TRBV7-8 | CASSPWTSRERTTDTQYF | TGTGCCAGCAGCCCCTGGACTAGCCGGGAGAGGACGACAGATACGCAGTATTTT
TRBJ1-2 | . | . | TRBV13 | CASSLKAGPNYGYTF | TGTGCCAGCAGCTTAAAGGCAGGGCCAAACTATGGCTACACCTTC
TRBJ2-7 | . | . | TRBV19 | CASSMSGYEQYF | TGTGCCAGTAGTATGTCCGGATACGAGCAGTACTTC
TRBJ2-5 | . | . | TRBV27 | CASSLWGETQYF | TGTGCCAGCAGTTTATGGGGAGAGACCCAGTACTTC
TRBJ2-5 | . | . | TRBV30 | CAWSSENQQETQYF | TGTGCCTGGAGTTCAGAGAACCAACAAGAGACCCAGTACTTC
TRBJ2-2 | . | TRBD2 | TRBV7-6 | CASSPSTSGENTGELFF | TGTGCCAGCAGCCCCTCGACTAGCGGGGAAAACACCGGGGAGCTGTTTTTT
TRBJ2-1 | . | . | TRBV7-6 | CASSLALDEQFF | TGTGCCAGCAGCTTAGCTTTAGATGAGCAGTTCTTC
TRBJ2-5 | . | . | TRBV7-9 | CASSWDGQETQYF | TGTGCCAGCAGCTGGGACGGACAAGAGACCCAGTACTTC
TRBJ2-1 | . | . | TRBV7-8 | CASYPGFEDEQFF | TGTGCCAGCTACCCCGGGTTTGAGGATGAGCAGTTCTTC
TRBJ2-2 | . | . | TRBV5-1 | CASSLNKNTGELFF | TGCGCCAGCAGCTTAAACAAAAACACCGGGGAGCTGTTTTTT
TRBJ2-2 | . | . | TRBV7-9 | CASSFSRDNTGELFF | TGTGCCAGCAGCTTTTCCAGGGATAACACCGGGGAGCTGTTTTTT
TRBJ2-7 | . | TRBD1 | TRBV27 | CASRRQGSEQYF | TGTGCCAGCCGCCGACAGGGTTCCGAGCAGTACTTC
TRBJ2-5 | . | . | TRBV6-1 | CASSDWETQYF | TGTGCCAGCAGTGATTGGGAGACCCAGTACTTC
TRBJ2-1 | . | . | TRBV6-5 | CASSTLVGYNEQFF | TGTGCCAGCAGTACCTTAGTCGGCTACAATGAGCAGTTCTTC
TRBJ1-2 | . | . | TRBV7-8 | CASSEQGSRNYGYTF | TGTGCCAGCAGCGAGCAGGGGTCCCGAAACTATGGCTACACCTTC
TRBJ2-2 | . | . | TRBV9 | CASSVWGNTGELFF | TGTGCCAGCAGCGTATGGGGTAACACCGGGGAGCTGTTTTTT
TRBJ2-7 | . | . | TRBV4-2 | CASSQGLGHSYEQYF | TGTGCCAGCAGCCAGGGATTGGGACACTCCTACGAGCAGTACTTC
TRBJ2-1 | once | . | TRBV7-8 | CASSFGPLSSYNEQFF | TGTGCCAGCAGCTTTGGACCGCTCAGCTCCTACAATGAGCAGTTCTTC
TRBJ2-5 | . | TRBD1 | TRBV6-1 | CASSEFSTGGGETQYF | TGTGCCAGCAGTGAGTTTAGTACAGGGGGCGGAGAGACCCAGTACTTC
TRBJ2-3 | . | . | TRBV7-9 | CASSFEGSSQDTQYF | TGTGCCAGCAGCTTCGAAGGAAGTTCACAAGATACGCAGTATTTT
TRBJ2-1 | . | . | TRBV5-4 | CASSPSGGPGGEQFF | TGTGCCAGCAGCCCCAGCGGGGGGCCAGGGGGCGAGCAGTTCTTC
TRBJ2-2 | . | TRBD2 | TRBV30 | CAWRNLPAGGSNTGELFF | TGTGCCTGGAGGAACCTTCCAGCGGGGGGATCGAACACCGGGGAGCTGTTTTTT
TRBJ2-3 | once | . | TRBV5-4 | CASSLGVSGASTDTQYF | TGTGCCAGCAGCTTGGGGGTTAGCGGTGCTAGCACAGATACGCAGTATTTT
TRBJ2-7 | once | TRBD1 | TRBV11-2 | CASSLDRGNYEQYF | TGTGCCAGCAGCTTAGACAGGGGGAACTACGAGCAGTACTTC
TRBJ2-1 | . | . | TRBV27 | CASRQGSEVWGDNEQFF | TGTGCCAGCAGACAGGGATCTGAGGTATGGGGGGACAATGAGCAGTTCTTC
TRBJ1-1 | . | TRBD1 | TRBV6-5 | CASSLRGRGTEAFF | TGTGCCAGCAGTTTGAGGGGGCGTGGTACTGAAGCTTTCTTT
TRBJ2-1 | . | . | TRBV19 | CASSIGGGSYNEQFF | TGTGCCAGTAGTATCGGCGGCGGCTCCTACAATGAGCAGTTCTTC
TRBJ2-1 | . | TRBD2 | TRBV27 | CASAGGFYNEQFF | TGTGCCAGCGCGGGGGGGTTCTACAATGAGCAGTTCTTC
TRBJ2-7 | . | TRBD1 | TRBV29-1 | CSASLAGQGVLNEQYF | TGCAGCGCATCACTTGCGGGACAGGGCGTTTTGAACGAGCAGTACTTC
TRBJ2-1 | . | . | TRBV9 | CASSVASGIEQFF | TGTGCCAGCAGCGTAGCTTCAGGGATAGAGCAGTTCTTC
TRBJ1-1 | . | . | TRBV29-1 | CSVDANTEAFF | TGCAGCGTTGATGCGAACACTGAAGCTTTCTTT
TRBJ2-7 | . | TRBD2 | TRBV27 | CATGLAGGFDEQYF | TGTGCCACCGGACTAGCGGGAGGATTCGACGAGCAGTACTTC
TRBJ2-7 | . | . | TRBV6-6 | CASSPGVDEQYF | TGTGCCAGCAGTCCAGGGGTGGACGAGCAGTACTTC
TRBJ2-5 | . | TRBD1 | TRBV5-6 | CASSWGSTGTGDSGQYF | TGTGCCAGCAGCTGGGGATCCACCGGGACAGGAGACAGCGGGCAGTACTTC
TRBJ2-7 | . | . | TRBV5-6 | CASSLDADYEQYF | TGTGCCAGCAGCTTGGATGCGGACTACGAGCAGTACTTC
TRBJ2-7 | . | . | TRBV4-1 | CASSQGGGPYEQYF | TGCGCCAGCAGCCAAGGGGGGGGCCCCTACGAGCAGTACTTC
TRBJ2-3 | once | . | TRBV13 | CASSFADTDTQYF | TGTGCCAGCAGCTTTGCAGACACAGATACGCAGTATTTT
TRBJ2-3 | . | . | TRBV9 | CASSVGIADPSTDTQYF | TGTGCCAGCAGCGTAGGGATAGCGGACCCTAGCACAGATACGCAGTATTTT
TRBJ2-3 | . | TRBD1 | TRBV29-1 | CSVEDRGEGPGQAADTQYF | TGCAGCGTTGAAGATCGAGGGGAAGGGCCGGGACAGGCCGCAGATACGCAGTATTTT
TRBJ2-1 | . | . | TRBV7-9 | CASSPKSSLDNEQFF | TGTGCCAGCAGCCCAAAGTCCAGTCTTGACAATGAGCAGTTCTTC
TRBJ2-7 | . | . | TRBV5-6 | CASSPPGQRDYEQYF | TGTGCCAGCAGTCCACCGGGACAGCGGGACTACGAGCAGTACTTC
TRBJ2-7 | . | TRBD1 | TRBV29-1 | CSVDVGQGAYEQYF | TGCAGCGTTGATGTGGGGCAGGGGGCCTACGAGCAGTACTTC
TRBJ2-7 | . | TRBD1 | TRBV30 | CAWEGMGQGLNF | TGTGCCTGGGAGGGCATGGGACAGGGGTTGAACTTC
TRBJ1-5 | . | TRBD1 | TRBV19 | CASSASGQGLHQPQHF | TGTGCCAGTAGCGCTTCGGGACAGGGTCTGCACCAGCCCCAGCATTTT